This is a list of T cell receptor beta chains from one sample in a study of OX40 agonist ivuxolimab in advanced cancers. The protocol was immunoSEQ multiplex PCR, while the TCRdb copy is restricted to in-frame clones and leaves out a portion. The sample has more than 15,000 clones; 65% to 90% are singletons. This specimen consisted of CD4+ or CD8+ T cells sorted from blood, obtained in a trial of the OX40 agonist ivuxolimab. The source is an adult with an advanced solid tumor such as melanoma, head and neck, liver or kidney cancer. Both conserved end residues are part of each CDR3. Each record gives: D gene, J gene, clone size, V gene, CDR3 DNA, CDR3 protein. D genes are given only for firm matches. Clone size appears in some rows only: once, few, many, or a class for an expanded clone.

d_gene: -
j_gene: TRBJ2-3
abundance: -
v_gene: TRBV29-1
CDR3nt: TGCAGCGTCGAAGGTGGGCATGGGGCAGATACGCAGTATTTT
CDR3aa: CSVEGGHGADTQYF

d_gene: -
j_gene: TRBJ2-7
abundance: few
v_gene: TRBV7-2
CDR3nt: TGTGCCAGCAGCTTAGCGTCTGAGGTCTTATACGAGCAGTACTTC
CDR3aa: CASSLASEVLYEQYF

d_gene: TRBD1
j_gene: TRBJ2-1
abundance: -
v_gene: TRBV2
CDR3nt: TGTGCCAGCAGTGAACAGGGGGTTTACAATGAGCAGTTCTTC
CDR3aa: CASSEQGVYNEQFF

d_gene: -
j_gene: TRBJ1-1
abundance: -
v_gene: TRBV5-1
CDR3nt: TGCGCCAGCAGCCCTACCGGGACTGGTGAAGCTTTCTTT
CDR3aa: CASSPTGTGEAFF

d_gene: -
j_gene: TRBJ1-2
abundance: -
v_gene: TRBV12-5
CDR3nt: TGTGCTAGTGGTTTTAGGGAGTCCTATGGCTACACCTTC
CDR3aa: CASGFRESYGYTF

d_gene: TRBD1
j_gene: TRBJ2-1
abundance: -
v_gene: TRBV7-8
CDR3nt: TGTGCCAGCAGCATTAGCCGGGACAGTCTCTACAATGAGCAGTTCTTC
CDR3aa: CASSISRDSLYNEQFF

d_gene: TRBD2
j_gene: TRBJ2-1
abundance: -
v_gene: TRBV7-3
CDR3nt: TGTGCCAGCAGCCCTTCCGGGACTAGCGTGAATGAGCAGTTCTTC
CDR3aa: CASSPSGTSVNEQFF

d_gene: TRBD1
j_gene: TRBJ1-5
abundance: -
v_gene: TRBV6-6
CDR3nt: TGTGCCAGCAGGACAGGGAACAATCAGCCCCAGCATTTT
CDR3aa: CASRTGNNQPQHF

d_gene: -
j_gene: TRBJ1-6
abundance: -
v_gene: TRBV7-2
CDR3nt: TGTGCCAGCAGCTTAGTAAGGTTCGGACAGCGCGACAATTCACCCCTCCACTTT
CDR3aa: CASSLVRFGQRDNSPLHF

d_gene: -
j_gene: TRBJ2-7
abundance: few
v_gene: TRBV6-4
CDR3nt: TGTGCCAGCAGTGACTCGGGTAGCGGCGGCGAGCAGTACTTC
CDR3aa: CASSDSGSGGEQYF

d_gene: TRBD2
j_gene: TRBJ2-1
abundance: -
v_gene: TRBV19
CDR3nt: TGTGCCAGTACCAAAGGGGCGGGAGCCTACAATGAGCAGTTCTTC
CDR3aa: CASTKGAGAYNEQFF

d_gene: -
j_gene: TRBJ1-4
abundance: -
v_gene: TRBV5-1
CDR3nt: TGCGCCAGCAGCTTGGTCCCGGTTCGGCGGGAAAAACTGTTTTTT
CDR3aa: CASSLVPVRREKLFF

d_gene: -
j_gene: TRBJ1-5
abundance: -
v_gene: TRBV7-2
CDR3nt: TGTGCCAGCAGCCAACGAGGGGTGGACAATCAGCCCCAGCATTTT
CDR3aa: CASSQRGVDNQPQHF

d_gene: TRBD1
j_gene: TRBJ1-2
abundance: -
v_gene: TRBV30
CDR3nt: TGTGCCTGGAGTAACGGGGGACAGGTTGGAGGCTACACCTTC
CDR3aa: CAWSNGGQVGGYTF

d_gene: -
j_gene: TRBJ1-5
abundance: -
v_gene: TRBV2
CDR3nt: TGTGCCAGCAGTGAGTCTAAGAGCGGCGTGAAGCATTTT
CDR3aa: CASSESKSGVKHF

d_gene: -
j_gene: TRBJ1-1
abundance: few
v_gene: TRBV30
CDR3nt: TGTGCCTGGAGTCTCTTACAGAACACTGAAGCTTTCTTT
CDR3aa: CAWSLLQNTEAFF

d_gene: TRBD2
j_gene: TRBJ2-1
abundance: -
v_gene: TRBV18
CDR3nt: TGTGCCAGCTCAGGGCTAGCGGGACTCCGCCGGGGTAATGAGCAGTTCTTC
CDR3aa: CASSGLAGLRRGNEQFF

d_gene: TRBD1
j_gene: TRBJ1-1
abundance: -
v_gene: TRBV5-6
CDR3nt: TGTGCCAGCAGTTTCGGATTGACAGGGGGGAACACTGAAGCTTTCTTT
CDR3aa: CASSFGLTGGNTEAFF

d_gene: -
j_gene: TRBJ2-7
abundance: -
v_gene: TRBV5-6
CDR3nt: TGTGCCAGCACCCCCTCCAGCTCCTACGAGCAGTACTTC
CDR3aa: CASTPSSSYEQYF

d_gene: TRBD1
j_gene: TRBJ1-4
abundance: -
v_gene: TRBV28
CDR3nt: TGTGCCAGCAGCGACGGGACAGTACGTGAAAAACTGTTTTTT
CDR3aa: CASSDGTVREKLFF

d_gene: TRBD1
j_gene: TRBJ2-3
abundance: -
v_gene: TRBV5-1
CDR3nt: TGCGCCAGCAGCCGAGGGACAGTGATCACAGATACGCAGTATTTT
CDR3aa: CASSRGTVITDTQYF

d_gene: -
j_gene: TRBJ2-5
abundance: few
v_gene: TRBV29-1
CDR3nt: TGCAGCGTGACAGGTTCCGGGACCCAGTACTTC
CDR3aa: CSVTGSGTQYF

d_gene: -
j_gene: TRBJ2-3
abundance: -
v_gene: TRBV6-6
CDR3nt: TGTGCCAGCAGTTACTCGGGAACCGTAGATACGCAGTATTTT
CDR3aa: CASSYSGTVDTQYF

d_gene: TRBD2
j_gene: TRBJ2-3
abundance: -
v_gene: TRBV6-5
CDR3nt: TGTGCCAGCAGGGTGGGGGGGGCAGATACGCAGTATTTT
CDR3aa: CASRVGGADTQYF

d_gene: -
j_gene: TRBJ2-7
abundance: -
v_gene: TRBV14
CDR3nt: TGTGCCAGCAGCCCGGTTGGATGGGACTACGAGCAGTACTTC
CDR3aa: CASSPVGWDYEQYF

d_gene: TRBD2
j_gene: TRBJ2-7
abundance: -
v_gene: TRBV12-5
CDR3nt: TGTGCTAGTGGTTTGGTACTGGGGACTAGCGGGCGACGCTACGAGCAGTACTTC
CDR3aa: CASGLVLGTSGRRYEQYF

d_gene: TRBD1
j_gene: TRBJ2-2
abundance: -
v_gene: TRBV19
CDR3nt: TGTGCCAGTAGTTTTGCAAACAGGGGAAGGACCGGGGAGCTGTTTTTT
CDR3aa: CASSFANRGRTGELFF

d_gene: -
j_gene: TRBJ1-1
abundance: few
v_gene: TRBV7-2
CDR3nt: TGTGCCAGCAGCTTTATGGGTTGGACTGAAGCTTTCTTT
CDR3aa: CASSFMGWTEAFF

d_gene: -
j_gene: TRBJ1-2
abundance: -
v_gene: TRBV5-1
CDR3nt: TGCGCCAGCAGCTTGGAGGCGGCAGCTACTAACTATGGCTACACCTTC
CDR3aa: CASSLEAAATNYGYTF

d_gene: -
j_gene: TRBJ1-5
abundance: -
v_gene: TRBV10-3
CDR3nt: TGTGCCATCAGTGCAGGGCTCGATCAGCCCCAGCATTTT
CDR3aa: CAISAGLDQPQHF

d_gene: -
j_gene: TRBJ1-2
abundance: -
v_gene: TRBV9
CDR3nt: TGTGCCAGCAGCGTAGGGGCAGCTCCCTATGGCTACACCTTC
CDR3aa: CASSVGAAPYGYTF

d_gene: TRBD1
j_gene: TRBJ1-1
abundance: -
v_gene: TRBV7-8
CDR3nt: TGTGCCAGCAGCTCGACGACAGGGATCACTGAAGCTTTCTTT
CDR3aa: CASSSTTGITEAFF

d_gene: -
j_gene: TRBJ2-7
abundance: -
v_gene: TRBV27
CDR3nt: TGTGCCAGCAGTTTAAGGGTGGGCAGATCCTACGAGCAGTACTTC
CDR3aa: CASSLRVGRSYEQYF

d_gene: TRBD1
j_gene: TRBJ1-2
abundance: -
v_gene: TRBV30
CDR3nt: TGTGCCTGGACGGGCAGGGGGCGCGAAAACTATGGCTACACCTTC
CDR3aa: CAWTGRGRENYGYTF

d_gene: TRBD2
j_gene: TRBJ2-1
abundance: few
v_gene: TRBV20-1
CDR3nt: TGCAGTGCCGGGGGGAACAATGAGCAGTTCTTC
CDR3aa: CSAGGNNEQFF

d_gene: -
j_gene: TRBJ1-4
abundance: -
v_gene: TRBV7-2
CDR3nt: TGTGCCAGCAGCCCTAAATCGAGACAAGGAGAAAAACTGTTTTTT
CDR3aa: CASSPKSRQGEKLFF

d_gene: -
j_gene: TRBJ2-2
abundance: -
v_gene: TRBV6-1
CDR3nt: TGTGCCAGCAGACAGGGCACCGGGGAGCTGTTTTTT
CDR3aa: CASRQGTGELFF

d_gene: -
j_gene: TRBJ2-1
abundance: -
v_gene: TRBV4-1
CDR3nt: TGCGCCAGCAGTCGGACGTTTAATGAGCAGTTCTTC
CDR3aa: CASSRTFNEQFF

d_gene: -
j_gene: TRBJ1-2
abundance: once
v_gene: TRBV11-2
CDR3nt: TGTGCCAGCAGCTCCCCGCGGGGCAAGGGCGGCTACACCTTC
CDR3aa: CASSSPRGKGGYTF

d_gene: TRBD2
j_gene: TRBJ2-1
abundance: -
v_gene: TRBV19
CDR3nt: TGTGCCAGTAGTATTCGGGGGGGGACCGGGAGTGGCTTAGGTGAGCAGTTCTTC
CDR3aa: CASSIRGGTGSGLGEQFF

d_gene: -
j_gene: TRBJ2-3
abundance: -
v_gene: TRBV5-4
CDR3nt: TGTGCCAGCAGCCCGGGTGGGGTCAGGAGCACAGATACGCAGTATTTT
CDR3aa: CASSPGGVRSTDTQYF

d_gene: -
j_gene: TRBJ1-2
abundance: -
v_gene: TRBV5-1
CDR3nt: TGCGCCAGCAGCTTGCCAGGGGATTACGGCTACACCTTC
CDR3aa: CASSLPGDYGYTF

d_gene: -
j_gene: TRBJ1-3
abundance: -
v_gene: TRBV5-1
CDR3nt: TGCGCCAGCAGCTTGGGGACAGATGGAAACACCATATATTTT
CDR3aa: CASSLGTDGNTIYF

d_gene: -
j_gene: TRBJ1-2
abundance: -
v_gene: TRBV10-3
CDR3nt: TGTGCCATCAGTGAGTCGGCGCTTAACTATGGCTACACCTTC
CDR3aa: CAISESALNYGYTF

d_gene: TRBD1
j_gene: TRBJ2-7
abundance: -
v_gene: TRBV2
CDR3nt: TGTGCCAGCCGACAGGGTCTCTCCTACGAGCAGTACTTC
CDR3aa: CASRQGLSYEQYF

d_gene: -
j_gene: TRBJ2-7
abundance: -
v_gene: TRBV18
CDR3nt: TGTGCCAGCTCAATCTCGGGGGACGAGCAGTACTTC
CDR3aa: CASSISGDEQYF

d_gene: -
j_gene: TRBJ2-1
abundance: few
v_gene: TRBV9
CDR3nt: TGTGCCAGCAGCTCCAGAGGGCGGGTCCGGCAGTTCTTC
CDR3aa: CASSSRGRVRQFF

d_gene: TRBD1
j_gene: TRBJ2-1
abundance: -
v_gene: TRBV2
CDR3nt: TGTGCCAGCATCCGGCAGGGACAGTCAAATGAGCAGTTCTTC
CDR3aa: CASIRQGQSNEQFF

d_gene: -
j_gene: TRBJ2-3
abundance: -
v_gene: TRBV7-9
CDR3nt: TGTGCCAGCAGCTTAAGGACCCCCGGGTTCACAGATACGCAGTATTTT
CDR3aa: CASSLRTPGFTDTQYF

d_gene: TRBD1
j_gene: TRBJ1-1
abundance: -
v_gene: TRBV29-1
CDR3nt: TGCAGCGTTGAAGGTTGGCAGGGGGTATCTGAAGCTTTCTTT
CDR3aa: CSVEGWQGVSEAFF

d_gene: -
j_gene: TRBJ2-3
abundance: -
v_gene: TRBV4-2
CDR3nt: TGTGCCAGCAGCCAAGATCTGCGCGACACAGATACGCAGTATTTT
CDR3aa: CASSQDLRDTDTQYF

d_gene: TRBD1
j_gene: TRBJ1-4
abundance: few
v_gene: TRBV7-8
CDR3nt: TGTGCCAGCAGCCGGACAGGGGTTAATGAAAAACTGTTTTTT
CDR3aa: CASSRTGVNEKLFF

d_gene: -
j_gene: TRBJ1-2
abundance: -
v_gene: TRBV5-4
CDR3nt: TGTGCCAGCACCTCCGGGACCTATGGCTACACCTTC
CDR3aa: CASTSGTYGYTF

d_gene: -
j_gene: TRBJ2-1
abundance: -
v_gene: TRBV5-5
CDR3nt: TGTGCCAGCAGCTTTTTCGGGACCAACAATGAGCAGTTCTTC
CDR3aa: CASSFFGTNNEQFF

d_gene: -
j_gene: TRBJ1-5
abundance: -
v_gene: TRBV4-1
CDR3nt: TGCGCCAGCAGCCACCAATGGTCTTACGGGCCTAGCAATCAGCCCCAGCATTTT
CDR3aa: CASSHQWSYGPSNQPQHF

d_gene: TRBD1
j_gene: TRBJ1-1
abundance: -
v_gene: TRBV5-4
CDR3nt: TGTGCCAGCAGCTGGGGACAGGGGTCCACTGAAGCTTTCTTT
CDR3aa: CASSWGQGSTEAFF

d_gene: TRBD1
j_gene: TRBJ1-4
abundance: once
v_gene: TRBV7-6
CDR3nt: TGTGCCAGCAGCTTCTGGACAGGGGATAATGAAAAACTGTTTTTT
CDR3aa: CASSFWTGDNEKLFF

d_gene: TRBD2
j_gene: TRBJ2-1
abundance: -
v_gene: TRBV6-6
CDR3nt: TGTGCCAGCAGTTCCCCCCTGACTAGCGGGTACAATGAGCAGTTCTTC
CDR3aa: CASSSPLTSGYNEQFF

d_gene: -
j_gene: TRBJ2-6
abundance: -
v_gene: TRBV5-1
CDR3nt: TGCGCCAGCAGCGGTATGGGAGGGGGCACTGGGGCCAACGTCCTGACTTTC
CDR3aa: CASSGMGGGTGANVLTF

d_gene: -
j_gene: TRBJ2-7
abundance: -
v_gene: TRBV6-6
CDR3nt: TGTGCCAGCAGTCGAAGCCGGGACTTCCTCTGGAACGAGCAGTACTTC
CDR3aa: CASSRSRDFLWNEQYF